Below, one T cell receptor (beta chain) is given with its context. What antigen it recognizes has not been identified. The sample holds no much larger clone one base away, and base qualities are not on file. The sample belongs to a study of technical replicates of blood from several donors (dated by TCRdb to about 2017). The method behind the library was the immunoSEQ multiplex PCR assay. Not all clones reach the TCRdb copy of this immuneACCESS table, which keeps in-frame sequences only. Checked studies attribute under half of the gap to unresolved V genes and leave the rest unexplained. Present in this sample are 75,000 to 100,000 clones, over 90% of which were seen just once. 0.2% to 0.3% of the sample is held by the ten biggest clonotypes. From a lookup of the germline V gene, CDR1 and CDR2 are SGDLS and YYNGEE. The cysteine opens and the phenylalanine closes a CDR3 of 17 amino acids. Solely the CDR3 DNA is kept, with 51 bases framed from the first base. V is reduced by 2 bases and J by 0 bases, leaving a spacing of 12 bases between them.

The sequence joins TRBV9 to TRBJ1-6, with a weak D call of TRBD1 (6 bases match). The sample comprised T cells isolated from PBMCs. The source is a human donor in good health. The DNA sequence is TGTGCCAGCAGCGTTACAGGGTCCGGCTCCTATAATTCACCCCTCCACTTT. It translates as CASSVTGSGSYNSPLHF.